Listed below are T cell receptor beta chains from one sample, sequenced in a study of shared clonotypes between healthy human individuals. The data were produced by immunoSEQ multiplex PCR, yet TCRdb's version contains in-frame clones alone and is incomplete. The sample lists approximately 1,000,000 clones; 78% were seen once. Sequencing was carried out using memory CD4+ T cells from PBMCs. Receptors originate from a man between 18 and 35 years old in good health. Some clones in this sample may be carry-over from other donors' samples. Each CDR3 is given with its conserved first and last residue. The D gene is left open where the match is weak. Expanded clones get a size class; other rows say once, few or many, or leave the size out.

clone size | D gene | J gene | V gene | CDR3 DNA | CDR3 protein
- | - | TRBJ2-3 | TRBV20-1 | TGCAGTGCTAGAAGAGATACGCAGTATTTT | CSARRDTQYF
- | - | TRBJ2-7 | TRBV6-6 | TGTGCCAGCAGGGCGGGATCCTACGAGCAGTACTTC | CASRAGSYEQYF
- | TRBD1 | TRBJ2-5 | TRBV5-1 | TGCGCCAGCAGCATACAGGGGTACCAAGAGACCCAGTACTTC | CASSIQGYQETQYF
- | TRBD1 | TRBJ1-3 | TRBV30 | TGTGCCTGGAGTGTAGGACAGGCGGGCGGAAACACCATATATTTT | CAWSVGQAGGNTIYF
- | - | TRBJ1-2 | TRBV6-5 | TGTGCCAGCAGTTACTTAGGGGGTGGCTACACCTTC | CASSYLGGGYTF
- | - | TRBJ1-5 | TRBV6-9 | TGTGCCAGCAGTTATTTGGGGGCCTACAATCAGCCCCAGCATTTT | CASSYLGAYNQPQHF
once | TRBD1 | TRBJ1-1 | TRBV11-2 | TGTGCCAGCAGCCCAAGACAGGGGATCTTGAACACTGAAGCTTTCTTT | CASSPRQGILNTEAFF
- | TRBD1 | TRBJ2-7 | TRBV29-1 | TGCAGCGTTGAAGATCGGGACAGAGGTCGCTACGAGCAGTACTTC | CSVEDRDRGRYEQYF
- | TRBD1 | TRBJ2-1 | TRBV28 | TGTGCCAGCAGCGGACAGGGGACCTACAATGAGCAGTTCTTC | CASSGQGTYNEQFF
- | - | TRBJ1-2 | TRBV5-1 | TGCGCCAGCAGCTCCTCGGACGGAGGCCTTTATGGCTACACCTTC | CASSSSDGGLYGYTF
- | TRBD1 | TRBJ1-2 | TRBV28 | TGTGCCAGCAGTTTATTGGCACAGGGGGAAGTTGGCTACACCTTC | CASSLLAQGEVGYTF
- | TRBD1 | TRBJ2-3 | TRBV6-1 | TGTGCCAGCAGTGTCACAGGGGATGACACAGATACGCAGTATTTT | CASSVTGDDTDTQYF
once | - | TRBJ2-1 | TRBV9 | TGTGCCAGCAGCGTAGCGCCAGAGCACAATGAGCAGTTCTTC | CASSVAPEHNEQFF
- | - | TRBJ2-5 | TRBV19 | TGTGCCAGTAGTATAGGAGGCAGGCAAGAGACCCAGTACTTC | CASSIGGRQETQYF
- | - | TRBJ2-1 | TRBV14 | TGTGCCAGCAGCCTAGGGGCTAGAAGCTCCTACAATGAGCAGTTCTTC | CASSLGARSSYNEQFF
- | - | TRBJ2-7 | TRBV30 | TGTGCCTGGAGTGTACCGGTGAGAAGGAACGAGCAGTACTTC | CAWSVPVRRNEQYF
- | - | TRBJ2-5 | TRBV28 | TGTGCCAGCAGTTGGGGGCCCGAGACCCAGTACTTC | CASSWGPETQYF
medium-sized | TRBD1 | TRBJ1-3 | TRBV5-4 | TGTGCCAGCAGCTTGGGAGGGGGCAACTCTGGAAACACCATATATTTT | CASSLGGGNSGNTIYF
once | - | TRBJ1-1 | TRBV11-2 | TGTGCCAGCAGCCGATCCGGGGAGGTGGCTTTCTTT | CASSRSGEVAFF
few | - | TRBJ2-1 | TRBV7-9 | TGTGCCAGCAGCTTAGAACATGAGCAGTTCTTC | CASSLEHEQFF
- | - | TRBJ1-2 | TRBV11-2 | TGTGCCAGCAGCTTAGGTAGCGGTAACTATGGCTACACCTTC | CASSLGSGNYGYTF
- | - | TRBJ1-5 | TRBV2 | TGTGCCAGCAGTGAAAACACGGTAAATCAGCCCCAGCATTTT | CASSENTVNQPQHF
- | - | TRBJ2-7 | TRBV5-4 | TGTGCCAGCAGCTCTCAGGAGGCCGAGCAGTACTTC | CASSSQEAEQYF
- | TRBD2 | TRBJ2-7 | TRBV28 | TGTGCCAGCAGCCCCAATAAGGTCGGGGAGGGGTACGAGCAGTACTTC | CASSPNKVGEGYEQYF
- | TRBD2 | TRBJ2-3 | TRBV2 | TGTGCCAGCAAACTAGCGGAGATCACAGATACGCAGTATTTT | CASKLAEITDTQYF
few | - | TRBJ2-7 | TRBV19 | TGTGCCAGTAGTATTTCGTGGGGTGGCGAGCAGTACTTC | CASSISWGGEQYF
- | TRBD1 | TRBJ1-5 | TRBV5-1 | TGCGCCAGCAGCCAGACAGGGAATAGCAATCAGCCCCAGCATTTT | CASSQTGNSNQPQHF
few | - | TRBJ1-2 | TRBV27 | TGTGCCAGCCACAAGATCAATGTTGGCTACACCTTC | CASHKINVGYTF
- | - | TRBJ2-7 | TRBV2 | TGTGCCAGCACTGAATGGGGGCTGGAGTACGAGCAGTACTTC | CASTEWGLEYEQYF
- | - | TRBJ2-3 | TRBV29-1 | TGCAGCGTAGTGGACACCGTAAAAGCGGATACGCAGTATTTT | CSVVDTVKADTQYF
- | - | TRBJ2-5 | TRBV18 | TGTGCCAGCTCACCCGGATTTCAAGAGACCCAGTACTTC | CASSPGFQETQYF
- | - | TRBJ2-7 | TRBV4-1 | TGCGCCAGCAGCCAACAAGACACTATTCACCACGAGCAGTACTTC | CASSQQDTIHHEQYF
- | - | TRBJ1-1 | TRBV28 | TGTGCCAGCAGCCCGCCTCAGGGTTTAGAAGCTTTCTTT | CASSPPQGLEAFF
- | - | TRBJ1-2 | TRBV30 | TGTGCCTGGAGAGAGGAGACAAGCTACACCTTC | CAWREETSYTF
- | - | TRBJ2-1 | TRBV6-5 | TGTGCCAGTTCTCCCGCCCCGGGGAGGCAGTTCTTC | CASSPAPGRQFF
- | - | TRBJ1-5 | TRBV28 | TGTGCCAGCAGTCCCCCTCAGGGCTTCCTTTGGCCCCAGCATTTT | CASSPPQGFLWPQHF
- | - | TRBJ1-2 | TRBV4-3 | TGCGCCAGCAGCCAAGAGGTCGGGTCGCTGGTGGCCCATGGCTACACCTTC | CASSQEVGSLVAHGYTF
- | - | TRBJ2-1 | TRBV4-1 | TGCGCCAGCAGCCCCGTAGGGAGCTCCTACAATGAGCAGTTCTTC | CASSPVGSSYNEQFF
- | TRBD1 | TRBJ2-1 | TRBV27 | TGTGCCAGCCGGACAGGGAACTCCTACAATGAGCAGTTCTTC | CASRTGNSYNEQFF
- | TRBD2 | TRBJ2-3 | TRBV28 | TGTGCCAGCAGTTTAGGGGGACTAGCGGGAGATTTTAGAGATACGCAGTATTTT | CASSLGGLAGDFRDTQYF
- | - | TRBJ1-5 | TRBV6-1 | TGTGCCAGCATGAAGACAGGCTATAGCAATCAGCCCCAGCATTTT | CASMKTGYSNQPQHF
- | - | TRBJ2-1 | TRBV10-1 | TGCGCCAGCAGTGAACTTGAACGACCTGAGGACAATGAGCAGTTCTTC | CASSELERPEDNEQFF
few | - | TRBJ1-6 | TRBV9 | TGTGCCAGCAGCGTCGGGGGCAAGTCACCCCTCCACTTT | CASSVGGKSPLHF
- | TRBD2 | TRBJ2-3 | TRBV18 | TGTGCCAGCTCACCGATATCGGGGGGGCTCACAGATACGCAGTATTTT | CASSPISGGLTDTQYF
- | - | TRBJ2-1 | TRBV7-9 | TGTGCCAGCAGCTCATTACGGGTCTCCTACAATGAGCAGTTCTTC | CASSSLRVSYNEQFF
- | TRBD2 | TRBJ2-3 | TRBV4-1 | TGCGCCAGTCGACTAGCGGTGGGGGGGGCAGATACGCAGTATTTT | CASRLAVGGADTQYF
few | TRBD2 | TRBJ2-7 | TRBV28 | TGTGCCAGCAGTTACTCGGGAGGCCCAACCTACGAGCAGTACTTC | CASSYSGGPTYEQYF
- | TRBD1 | TRBJ1-2 | TRBV11-2 | TGTGCCAGCAGCTCGGGACAGGGGCGTAGAGGCTACACCTTC | CASSSGQGRRGYTF
- | - | TRBJ2-6 | TRBV14 | TGTGCCAGCAGCCAAGAGATCGCTGGGGCCAACGTCCTGACTTTC | CASSQEIAGANVLTF
few | TRBD2 | TRBJ2-3 | TRBV28 | TGTGCCAGCAGTTCACCTTTTGATCTAGCGGGAGGGGGGACAGATACGCAGTATTTT | CASSSPFDLAGGGTDTQYF
once | - | TRBJ2-2 | TRBV7-3 | TGTGCCAGCAGCTTAGACACCAACACCGGGGAGCTGTTTTTT | CASSLDTNTGELFF
- | TRBD1 | TRBJ2-3 | TRBV29-1 | TGCAGCGTTGGGCGGACAGGGGCTCTCCCCGATACGCAGTATTTT | CSVGRTGALPDTQYF